This is a list of T cell receptor beta chains from one sample in a study of OX40 agonist ivuxolimab in advanced cancers. Sequencing used immunoSEQ multiplex PCR; TCRdb keeps in-frame clones, though not all of them. Of 95,000 to 150,000 clones in the sample, approximately 90% are singletons; the top ten hold around 0.55%. The input for sequencing was CD4+ or CD8+ T cells sorted from blood, taken in a trial of the OX40 agonist ivuxolimab. The receptors were gathered from an adult with an advanced solid tumor such as melanoma, head and neck, liver or kidney cancer. CDR3s include the opening cysteine and the closing phenylalanine or tryptophan. D genes are given only for firm matches. A row's size may be missing; if present it is once, few, many or a size class.

CDR3 length: 18
D gene: .
V gene: TRBV4-1
J gene: TRBJ1-1
clone size: .
CDR3 protein: CASSQNNFPDGVTTEAFF
CDR3 DNA: TGCGCCAGCAGCCAAAACAACTTCCCTGACGGGGTGACCACTGAAGCTTTCTTT

CDR3 length: 15
D gene: TRBD1
V gene: TRBV6-5
J gene: TRBJ2-2
clone size: .
CDR3 protein: CASSYQPTGPGELFF
CDR3 DNA: TGTGCCAGCAGTTACCAACCGACAGGGCCCGGGGAGCTGTTTTTT

CDR3 length: 14
D gene: .
V gene: TRBV18
J gene: TRBJ2-7
clone size: few
CDR3 protein: CASSTGYGAYEQYF
CDR3 DNA: TGTGCCAGCTCCACAGGATACGGGGCCTACGAGCAGTACTTC

CDR3 length: 14
D gene: .
V gene: TRBV4-3
J gene: TRBJ2-3
clone size: .
CDR3 protein: CASSQVGSGDTQYF
CDR3 DNA: TGCGCCAGCAGCCAAGTTGGGAGTGGAGATACGCAGTATTTT

CDR3 length: 15
D gene: TRBD2
V gene: TRBV5-1
J gene: TRBJ2-7
clone size: .
CDR3 protein: CASSFGGGEGYEQYF
CDR3 DNA: TGCGCCAGCAGCTTCGGCGGGGGGGAAGGGTACGAGCAGTACTTC

CDR3 length: 15
D gene: .
V gene: TRBV9
J gene: TRBJ1-1
clone size: .
CDR3 protein: CASSVAPGVKTEAFF
CDR3 DNA: TGTGCCAGCAGCGTAGCGCCCGGGGTGAAGACTGAAGCTTTCTTT

CDR3 length: 13
D gene: TRBD1
V gene: TRBV7-2
J gene: TRBJ2-7
clone size: .
CDR3 protein: CASSWGQGLEQYF
CDR3 DNA: TGTGCCAGCAGCTGGGGACAGGGGCTCGAGCAGTACTTC

CDR3 length: 13
D gene: .
V gene: TRBV6-4
J gene: TRBJ2-1
clone size: .
CDR3 protein: CASSEQLNNEQFF
CDR3 DNA: TGTGCCAGCAGTGAACAACTGAACAATGAGCAGTTCTTC

CDR3 length: 13
D gene: TRBD1
V gene: TRBV11-2
J gene: TRBJ1-1
clone size: few
CDR3 protein: CASRGQGNTEAFF
CDR3 DNA: TGTGCCAGCAGAGGACAGGGGAACACTGAAGCTTTCTTT

CDR3 length: 15
D gene: .
V gene: TRBV6-6
J gene: TRBJ2-7
clone size: .
CDR3 protein: CASSRQAGFSYEQYF
CDR3 DNA: TGTGCCAGCAGTCGACAGGCAGGTTTTTCCTACGAGCAGTACTTC